A single sample is the source of the 30 T cell receptor beta chains below, sequenced in a study of blood T cell repertoires in COVID-19. Here immunoSEQ multiplex PCR was the method, and the copy in TCRdb shows in-frame clones only, minus some. The data contain approximately 300,000 clones, about nine tenths of them seen just once; the ten biggest clones take up roughly 2%. Sequencing input: peripheral blood. The receptors here all came from a woman between 45 and 60 years old who had recovered from COVID-19.

A single count supports this clone. J is TRBJ2-1 and V is TRBV24-1, with 7 nucleotides matching TRBD1. Germline CDR1 is KGHDR and CDR2 is SFDVKD. The CDR3 sequence is 16 residues long. The V segment lost 1 base and the J segment 4 bases; nucleotides outside the gene matches: 6. Here the CDR3 reads CATSDFNRGDYNEQFF. In DNA form, the CDR3 reads TGTGCCACCAGTGATTTCAACAGGGGTGATTACAATGAGCAGTTCTTC.

The rearrangement joins TRBV28 to TRBJ2-1, with 11 bases fitting TRBD2. There are 15 residues in the CDR3. Germline CDR1 is MDHEN and CDR2 is SYDVKM. Trimming took 5 bases from V and 8 from J; bases not matched to a gene: 8. The CDR3 spells CASSRLAGGPDEQFF. The CDR3 coding sequence is TGTGCCAGCAGTCGATTAGCGGGAGGGCCGGATGAGCAGTTCTTC.

The J gene is TRBJ2-1, the V gene TRBV7-2; 13 bases line up with TRBD2. Germline V gene sequence: CDR1 SGHTA, CDR2 FQGNSA. Trimming cost V 5 bases and J 3 bases; bases outside gene matches: 7. CDR3 length equals 17 residues. As DNA, the CDR3 is TGTGCCAGCAGCCCCGGACTAGCGGGAGAGTTCTACAATGAGCAGTTCTTC. Its translation: CASSPGLAGEFYNEQFF.

The chain has TRBV6-2 or TRBV6-3 and TRBJ2-7, with TRBD1 as a possible D gene (5 bases). V lost 6 bases and J 2 bases, leaving 11 bases between the germline ends. Germline CDR1 is MNHEY and CDR2 is SVGEGT. The CDR3 has 13 amino acids. The CDR3 reads CASSPRAPYEQYF. CDR3 bases: TGTGCCAGCAGCCCCAGGGCCCCCTACGAGCAGTACTTC.

This clone was counted a few times. The gene calls are TRBV5-4 and TRBJ2-1, with 8 bases that match TRBD2. V dropped 5 bases and J dropped 2; count of bases not matched to a gene: 6. Germline V gene lookup returns CDR1 SGHNT and CDR2 YYREEE (reference sequence). The CDR3 length is 15 residues. CDR3 bases: TGTGCCAGCAGTCTTACAGCGGGAGCCTACAATGAGCAGTTCTTC. This translates into CASSLTAGAYNEQFF. Based on the CDR3 plus reference TRBV5-4 and TRBJ2-1, the full variable domain is ETGVTQSPTHLIKTRGQQVTLRCSSQSGHNTVSWYQQALGQGPQFIFQYYREEENGRGNFPPRFSGLQFPNYSSELNVNALELDDSALYLCASSLTAGAYNEQFFGPGTRLTVL.

This clone was recorded a few times. The rearrangement links TRBV30 to TRBJ1-4; 9 bases are shared with TRBD1. Germline V gene lookup returns CDR1 GTSNPN and CDR2 SVGIG (reference sequence). The junction had 8 bases not matched to a gene; V was cut back by 4 bases and J by 11 bases. There are 13 residues in the CDR3. The CDR3 region is CAWNEGQGLKLFF. The CDR3, as DNA: TGTGCCTGGAATGAGGGACAGGGTCTCAAACTGTTTTTT.

The chain carries TRBV5-1 and TRBJ2-5; 7 nucleotides line up with TRBD1. The CDR3 is 17 amino acids. CDR1 SGHRS and CDR2 YFSETQ come from the germline V gene. V lost 0 bases to trimming and J lost 1 base; unmatched junction nucleotides: 9. The chain's CDR3 is CASSLAPGTVTQETQYF. CDR3 sequence (DNA): TGCGCCAGCAGCTTGGCCCCCGGGACAGTCACCCAAGAGACCCAGTACTTC. Full variable domain (missing parts from reference TRBV5-1 and TRBJ2-5): KAGVTQTPRYLIKTRGQQVTLSCSPISGHRSVSWYQQTPGQGLQFLFEYFSETQRNKGNFPGRFSGRQFSNSRSEMNVSTLELGDSALYLCASSLAPGTVTQETQYFGPGTRLLVL.

The chain carries TRBV9 and TRBJ2-1, with D possibly TRBD2 on 6 matching bases. The CDR3 length is 14 residues. Deletions cut 4 bases from V and 6 bases from J, with 14 bases between. The germline V gene encodes CDR1 SGDLS and CDR2 YYNGEE. In DNA form, the CDR3 reads TGTGCCAGCAGCTTTGGGACTTACATCAATGAGCAGTTCTTC. This sequence encodes CASSFGTYINEQFF.

This chain uses TRBV28 with TRBJ1-2; TRBD1 matches 10 bases. The V segment lost 6 bases and the J segment 4 bases; nucleotides outside the gene matches: 11. The CDR3 spans 16 residues. From germline, CDR1 is MDHEN and CDR2 SYDVKM. The CDR3 here is CASRLGPGQGIYGYTF. CDR3 DNA sequence: TGTGCCAGCAGATTGGGTCCGGGACAGGGGATCTATGGCTACACCTTC.

This chain connects TRBV7-3 to TRBJ1-1; TRBD1 aligns across 7 bases. Trimming cost V 5 bases and J 1 base; bases outside gene matches: 4. This CDR3 is 14 amino acids long. CDR1 and CDR2 (germline): SGHTA, FQGTGA. In DNA, the CDR3 is TGTGCCAGCAGCAAGGGACAGACGAACACTGAAGCTTTCTTT. Translating gives CASSKGQTNTEAFF.

Notes on this clone: The sample holds other DNA sequences that translate to the same CDR3. CDR3 loop: CASSRQMNTEAFF. The CDR3 nucleotides read TGTGCCAGCTCTCGACAAATGAACACTGAAGCTTTCTTT. The J gene is TRBJ1-1, the V gene TRBV18; D call uncertain. Germline V gene lookup returns CDR1 KGHSH and CDR2 LQKENI. The CDR3 runs to 13 residues. Trimming removed 6 bases at V and 0 bases at J, with 8 bases between. The full variable domain, in which reference TRBV18 and TRBJ1-1 provide the parts outside the CDR3, is NAGVMQNPRHLVRRRGQEARLRCSPMKGHSHVYWYRQLPEEGLKFMVYLQKENIIDESGMPKERFSAEFPKEGPSILRIQQVVRGDSAAYFCASSRQMNTEAFFGQGTRLTVV.

The chain carries TRBV9 and TRBJ1-2, with D tentatively TRBD1 (6 bases). In germline, CDR1 is SGDLS, CDR2 YYNGEE. This CDR3 region has 12 residues. Trimming took off 7 bases at V and 4 bases at J, with 11 bases between the two ends. The CDR3 DNA follows: TGTGCCAGCCGAGGGGGTGGCTATGGCTACACCTTC. It codes for CASRGGGYGYTF.

CDR3 DNA sequence: TGTGCCAGCAGCACAGGGGGCACAATATCCTACGAGCAGTACTTC. Residues: CASSTGGTISYEQYF. This chain joins TRBV13 and TRBJ2-7; 9 bases map to TRBD1. The germline gives CDR1 PRHDT, CDR2 FYEKMQ (reference sequence). Unmatched junction bases numbered 6, after V lost 5 bases and J lost 1 base. The CDR3 runs 15 residues.

The rearrangement links TRBV25-1 to TRBJ2-7, with 8 bases aligning to TRBD1. This CDR3 region has 12 residues. V shed 7 bases and J 9 bases; nucleotides not matched to a gene: 8. Germline lookup yields CDR1 MGHDK and CDR2 SYGVNS. This CDR3 is CASKGTGPRQYF. The CDR3, as DNA: TGTGCCAGCAAGGGGACAGGCCCTAGGCAGTACTTC.

The chain joins TRBV6-5 to TRBJ1-1; no clear D gene. Germline V gives CDR1 MNHEY, CDR2 SVGAGI. This CDR3 contains 13 residues. V was trimmed by 2 bases and J by 8 bases, leaving 12 bases between them. CDR3 DNA sequence: TGTGCCAGCAGTTACGAGATGGGCTCCGAAGCTTTCTTT. Translating it yields CASSYEMGSEAFF.

This clone was counted between two and nine times. At the DNA level, this CDR3 is encoded by other sequences in the same sample as well. CDR3 protein: CASSLSGNQPQHF. CDR3 coding DNA: TGTGCCAGCAGTTTGTCGGGAAATCAGCCCCAGCATTTT. The V and J genes are TRBV12-3 or TRBV12-4 and TRBJ1-5; no clear D gene. V lost 3 bases and J lost 4, with 7 bases in between. The CDR3 is made up of 13 amino acids.

V gene TRBV18 combines with J gene TRBJ1-2; D might be TRBD1 (5 bases). Germline assignment: CDR1 KGHSH and CDR2 LQKENI. Trimming took 1 base from V and 8 from J, leaving 11 bases between them. The CDR3 is made up of 13 amino acids. The CDR3 sequence is CASSPQGLQGYTF. The CDR3 DNA follows: TGTGCCAGCTCACCACAGGGACTTCAAGGCTACACCTTC.

The rearrangement links TRBV18 to TRBJ1-1, with D perhaps TRBD1 (6 bases). The ends were cut back, 3 bases at V and 2 bases at J, with 13 bases in the middle. CDR1 is KGHSH, CDR2 LQKENI, per germline. CDR3 length equals 15 residues. CDR3 protein: CASSPQAGANTEAFF. The CDR3 DNA sequence: TGTGCCAGCTCACCTCAGGCAGGGGCTAACACTGAAGCTTTCTTT.

The count of this clone is one. V gene TRBV7-3 combines with J gene TRBJ2-1; TRBD2 aligns across 13 bases. J gave up 7 bases and V 5 bases, and 8 bases lay outside the gene matches. Looked up from germline, CDR1 is SGHTA and CDR2 is FQGTGA. The CDR3 sequence is 16 residues long. The CDR3 DNA follows: TGTGCCAGCAGCATGGGACTAGCGGGAACTTTGAATGAGCAGTTCTTC. It specifies CASSMGLAGTLNEQFF.

The V call is TRBV7-2, the J call TRBJ2-5, with D possibly being TRBD1 (7 bases). This CDR3 has 16 residues. In germline, CDR1 is SGHTA, CDR2 FQGNSA. The ends were cut back, 5 bases at V and 3 bases at J, with 19 bases in the middle. The CDR3 nucleotides are TGTGCCAGCAGCGAGGAGGGACAGACCCATAAAGAGACCCAGTACTTC. Protein: CASSEEGQTHKETQYF.

The gene calls are TRBV20-1 and TRBJ1-3; D not resolved. Germline V gene sequence: CDR1 DFQATT, CDR2 SNEGSKA (reference sequence). There are 13 residues in the CDR3. Trimming removed 3 bases from V and 4 bases from J, with 10 bases in between. CDR3 residues: CSASYTRGNTIYF. The CDR3 region has the DNA TGCAGTGCTAGTTACACCCGAGGAAACACCATATATTTT.

CDR3 sequence reads: CASSYSRAQNTEAFF. Written as DNA, the CDR3 is TGTGCCAGCAGTTACTCCAGGGCGCAGAACACTGAAGCTTTCTTT. The V gene is TRBV6-5, the J gene TRBJ1-1; a weak D match, TRBD1 (5 bases). With 0 bases removed from V and 1 base from J, the gap between germline ends came to 9 bases. The CDR3 sequence is 15 residues long. Germline CDR1 MNHEY, CDR2 SVGAGI.

This chain connects TRBV7-9 to TRBJ1-2; no clear D gene. Germline assignment: CDR1 SEHNR and CDR2 FQNEAQ (reference sequence). The CDR3 has 15 residues. Trimming pared 5 bases from V and 7 bases from J, leaving 20 bases between. The CDR3, as DNA: TGTGCCAGCAGCCCCCCGGGTCGGGGTTACGGTGGCTACACCTTC. As protein: CASSPPGRGYGGYTF.

The chain uses TRBV5-6 and TRBJ1-1; D possibly corresponds to TRBD1 (5 bases). V gave up 0 bases and J gave up 6 bases, with 9 bases separating them. The CDR3 is made up of 13 amino acids. From germline, CDR1 is SGHDT and CDR2 YYEEEE. For the CDR3, the DNA is TGTGCCAGCAGCTTGGTTGAAGGGGCTGAAGCTTTCTTT. Its protein is CASSLVEGAEAFF.

CDR3 in DNA: TGTGCCAGCAGGGAAACAGGGAATTCCGGAGGCTACACCTTC. Residues: CASRETGNSGGYTF. The genes are TRBV28 and TRBJ1-2; D may be TRBD1 (6 bases). Germline CDR1 reads MDHEN; CDR2 reads SYDVKM. The V end lost 6 bases, the J end lost 8 bases, and 19 bases lay between the germline ends. CDR3 length: 14 amino acids.

This sequence joins TRBV3-1 (or the pseudogene TRBV3-2) and TRBJ1-1; TRBD1 aligns across 7 bases. This CDR3 comprises 19 residues. The ends lost 0 bases at V and 0 bases at J; junction bases unmatched: 13. CDR1 and CDR2 from the germline V gene are LGHDT and YNNKEL (reference sequence). The CDR3 spells CASSQDSETTGALNTEAFF. The CDR3 coding sequence is TGTGCCAGCAGCCAAGATTCGGAGACCACAGGGGCTCTGAACACTGAAGCTTTCTTT.

The J gene is TRBJ2-1, the V gene TRBV5-1; TRBD2 agrees at 12 bases. Germline CDR1 reads SGHRS; CDR2 reads YFSETQ. There are 16 residues in the CDR3. J gave up 4 bases and V 4 bases, and 6 bases lay outside the gene matches. CDR3 nucleotides: TGCGCCAGCAGCCCTAGCGGGAGGGCCGTTTACAATGAGCAGTTCTTC. Protein: CASSPSGRAVYNEQFF.

The chain joins TRBV30 to TRBJ1-1; possible D gene TRBD1, 6 bases. The CDR3 is 13 amino acids. V was trimmed by 7 bases and J by 0 bases, leaving 12 bases between them. CDR1 and CDR2 (germline): GTSNPN, SVGIG (reference sequence). The chain's CDR3 is CALSGTLNTEAFF. CDR3 coding DNA: TGTGCCTTATCCGGGACACTGAACACTGAAGCTTTCTTT. Full variable domain (rest looked up from reference TRBV30 and TRBJ1-1): SQTIHQWPATLVQPVGSPLSLECTVEGTSNPNLYWYRQAAGRGLQLLFYSVGIGQISSEVPQNLSASRPQDRQFILSSKKLLLSDSGFYLCALSGTLNTEAFFGQGTRLTVV.

This CDR3 reads CASSPTANTEAFF. In nucleotides, the CDR3 is TGCGCCAGCAGCCCGACAGCAAACACTGAAGCTTTCTTT. The rearrangement links TRBV5-1 to TRBJ1-1; tentative D call: TRBD1 (5 bases). Per germline, CDR1 SGHRS and CDR2 YFSETQ. The CDR3 consists of 13 residues. Trimming took off 4 bases at V and 2 bases at J, with 9 bases between the two ends.

The chain couples TRBV28 to TRBJ1-3, with D tentatively TRBD1 (5 bases). V was pared by 8 bases and J by 4 bases, with 15 bases between. Germline assignment: CDR1 MDHEN and CDR2 SYDVKM. CDR3 length: 14 residues. The CDR3: CASGIGGTGNTIYF. The CDR3 nucleotides are TGTGCCAGCGGAATAGGAGGGACCGGAAACACCATATATTTT.